The rows below give T cell receptor beta chains drawn from one sample of a study of response to subunit inactivated influenza vaccine. Using its own MiXCR run on the RT-PCR reads, TCRdb lists one record per CDR3 protein. The table has more than 600,000 distinct CDR3 sequences, under 20% seen once. This material consisted of PBMCs from blood, taken around 5 days after vaccination. The receptor set was obtained from a man aged 50 to 60 who received an inactivated influenza vaccine. Each CDR3 is given without its conserved first and last residue.

j_call v_call cdr3_aa
TRBJ1-2 TRBV7-6 ASSLAAGPNYGYT
TRBJ2-7 TRBV6-1 ASSSGQGGSYEQY
TRBJ2-1 TRBV9 ASSVETSGAAYNEQF
TRBJ2-7 TRBV24-1 ATSGGGEQY
TRBJ2-4 TRBV7-2 ASSSDPADIQY
TRBJ1-5 TRBV12-3/TRBV12-4 ASSFSLRGYSNQPQH
TRBJ2-7 TRBV5-1 ASSFKRGASEQY
TRBJ2-7 TRBV5-1 ASSFLQNGYEQY
TRBJ2-5 TRBV3-1 ASSQRILAAQETQY
TRBJ2-1 TRBV30 AWAPGTSGYNEQF
TRBJ2-7 TRBV12-3/TRBV12-4 ASSLIAEKSEQY
TRBJ2-1 TRBV6-1 ASSPTGIAHNEQF
TRBJ2-1 TRBV28 ASSFSGRANEQF
TRBJ1-5 TRBV11-2 ASSLGLGWSNQPQH
TRBJ2-7 TRBV20-1 SALGQGTFYEQY
TRBJ1-5 TRBV12-3/TRBV12-4 ASSLWGQGFGQPQH
TRBJ1-1 TRBV20-1 SARGRGTEAF
TRBJ2-3 TRBV10-3 AISTDPKDTQY
TRBJ2-3 TRBV5-1 ASSFTSKGATDTQY
TRBJ1-5 TRBV6-1 ASSRTGRYSNQPQH
TRBJ2-5 TRBV6-1 ASSEIGTGGAQY
TRBJ2-5 TRBV20-1 SAGGAAGTQY
TRBJ1-4 TRBV4-3 ASSRDRRATNEKLF
TRBJ2-1 TRBV9 ASSASGGAGNEQF
TRBJ1-1 TRBV6-5 ASSYSAGVTEAF
TRBJ1-4 TRBV9 ASSEWDAANEKLF
TRBJ1-5 TRBV7-2 ASSLAGTGGGQPQH
TRBJ2-1 TRBV12-3/TRBV12-4 ASSPMWEQF
TRBJ1-3 TRBV20-1 SAREVQGADGNTIY